This T cell receptor beta chain came from a study of T cell repertoires in cytomegalovirus infection. Study overall: In public TCR beta signatures, there were indications of both CMV infection and matching HLA type. Overall study results and limits: CMV carriers having the relevant HLA were flagged by cumulative public TCR beta family frequency.

TCRdb processed the reads anew with MiXCR; each CDR3 protein has one entry. The sample comprises about 69,000 distinct CDR3 sequences, 28% of which are singletons, and 45% to 75% rests with the top ten. The length of the CDR3 is 14 residues. The germline CDR1 and CDR2 sequences are SSHAT and FNYEAQ (reference sequence). To note about this clonotype: No antigen is known for it. The junction shows a germline mismatch at one end, possibly a read error.

The source of this sequence is a human donor in good health (CMV status not recorded). Some clones in this sample may be carry-over from other donors' samples. This sequence joins TRBV7-7 and TRBJ2-5; 11 nucleotides agree with TRBD2. The sequencing here drew on CD8+ T cells from cultured PBMCs, taken from culture after CMV antigen stimulation. The CDR3 sequence: CASSLAGGPETQYF. The CDR3 DNA reads TGTGCTAGCAGCTTAGCGGGAGGGCCAGAGACCCAGTACTTC. The complete variable domain, with remaining parts taken from reference TRBV7-7 and TRBJ2-5, reads GAGVSQSPRYKVTKRGQDVTLRCDPISSHATLYWYQQALGQGPEFLTYFNYEAQPDKSGLPSDRFSAERPEGSISTLTIQRTEQRDSAMYRCASSLAGGPETQYFGPGTRLLVL.